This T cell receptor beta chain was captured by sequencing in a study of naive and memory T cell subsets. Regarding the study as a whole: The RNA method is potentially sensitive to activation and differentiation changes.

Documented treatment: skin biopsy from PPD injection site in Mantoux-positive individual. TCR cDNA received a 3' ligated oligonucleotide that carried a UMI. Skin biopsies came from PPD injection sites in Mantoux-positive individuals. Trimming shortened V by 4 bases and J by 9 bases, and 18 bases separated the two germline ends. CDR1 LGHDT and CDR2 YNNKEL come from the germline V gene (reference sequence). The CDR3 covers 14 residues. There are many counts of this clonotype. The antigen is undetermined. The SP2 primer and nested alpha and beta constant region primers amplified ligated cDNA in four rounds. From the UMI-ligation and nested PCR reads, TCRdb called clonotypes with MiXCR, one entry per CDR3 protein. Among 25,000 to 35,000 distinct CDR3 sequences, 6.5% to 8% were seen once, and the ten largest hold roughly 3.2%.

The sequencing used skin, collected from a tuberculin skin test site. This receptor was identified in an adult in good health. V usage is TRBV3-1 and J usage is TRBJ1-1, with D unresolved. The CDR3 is CASSPPSVVPQAFF. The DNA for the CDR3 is TGTGCCAGCAGCCCGCCTTCGGTGGTGCCCCAAGCTTTCTTT.